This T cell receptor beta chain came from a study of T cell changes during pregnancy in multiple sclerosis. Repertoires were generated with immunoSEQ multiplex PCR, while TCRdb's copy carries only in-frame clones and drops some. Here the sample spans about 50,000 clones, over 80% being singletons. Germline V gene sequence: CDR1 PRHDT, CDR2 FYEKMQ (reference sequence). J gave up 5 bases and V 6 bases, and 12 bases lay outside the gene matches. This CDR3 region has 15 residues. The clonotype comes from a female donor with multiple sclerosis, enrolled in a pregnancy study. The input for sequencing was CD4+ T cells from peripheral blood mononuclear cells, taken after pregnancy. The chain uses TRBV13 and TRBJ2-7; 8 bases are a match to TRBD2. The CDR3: CASSTSGPGRHEQYF. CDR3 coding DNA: TGTGCCAGCAGTACTAGCGGACCTGGCCGACACGAGCAGTACTTC. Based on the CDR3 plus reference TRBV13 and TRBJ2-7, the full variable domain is AAGVIQSPRHLIKEKRETATLKCYPIPRHDTVYWYQQGPGQDPQFLISFYEKMQSDKGSIPDRFSAQQFSDYHSELNMSSLELGDSALYFCASSTSGPGRHEQYFGPGTRLTVT.